This T cell receptor beta chain stems from a study of T cells expressing NK-cell markers. The germline V gene has CDR1 DFQATT and CDR2 SNEGSKA (reference sequence). This CDR3 spans 15 amino acids. Notes on the study in general: Whether expanded NKG2C-expressing T cell clones recognize HCMV is unknown. In a handful of donors, these clonotypes also led the CD3+CD56-NKG2C+ fraction.

TCRdb re-called the 5' RACE reads; one entry per CDR3 protein, DNA not given. The sample's table shows about 430,000 distinct CDR3 sequences. As to this clonotype: The antigen is unknown.

This clonotype was sampled from a woman aged 50 to 60 in good health. The chain joins TRBV20-1 to TRBJ1-6; TCRdb gives TRBD1 as the D gene, but with no DNA this cannot be confirmed. Sequenced: blood T cells: a sorted CD56 or NKG2C T cell subset, CD4+ or CD8+ T cells, or bulk PBMC T cells (not recorded which). This CDR3 reads CSARVPGHSGSPLHF.